This record concerns one T cell receptor (beta chain) sequence. The antigen is unknown. The stimulus was an HIV-1 Gag 15-mer peptide pool, approximately 0.93 ug/peptide/mL. Sorting of responding CD4+ T cells relied on upregulated CD40 ligand together with CD69. Adults with HIV-1 started suppressive ART while chronically infected. Donors had CD4+ T cell counts above 400 cells/uL and were CMV-seropositive. The data were taken from a study of persistence of HIV-infected CD4 T cells. Whole-study results and caveats: Bulk TCR data could not be restricted to HIV-1-infected CMV-responding cells. CMV- and Gag-responding cells had lower TCRbeta richness than CD3/CD28-responding cells.

Sequencing used immunoSEQ version 4 in survey mode. Assay used: immunoSEQ multiplex PCR; TCRdb lists only in-frame clones, some missing. The table shows under 25,000 clones, with about 74% occurring only once. The CDR3 totals 14 residues. V lost 8 bases to trimming and J lost 8 bases; unmatched junction nucleotides: 14. The germline V gene has CDR1 MNHEY and CDR2 SVGAGI. Sequencing used CD4+ T cells sorted from PBMCs after approximately 19-hour stimulation, obtained from a patient who received antiretroviral therapy. This TCR derives from an adult man with HIV who was CMV-seropositive. The chain is built from TRBV6-5 and TRBJ1-2; 7 nucleotides match TRBD1. The CDR3 DNA reads TGTGCCAGCGACAAAACCGGACAGGCGGAAGGCTACACCTTC. Amino acid sequence: CASDKTGQAEGYTF.